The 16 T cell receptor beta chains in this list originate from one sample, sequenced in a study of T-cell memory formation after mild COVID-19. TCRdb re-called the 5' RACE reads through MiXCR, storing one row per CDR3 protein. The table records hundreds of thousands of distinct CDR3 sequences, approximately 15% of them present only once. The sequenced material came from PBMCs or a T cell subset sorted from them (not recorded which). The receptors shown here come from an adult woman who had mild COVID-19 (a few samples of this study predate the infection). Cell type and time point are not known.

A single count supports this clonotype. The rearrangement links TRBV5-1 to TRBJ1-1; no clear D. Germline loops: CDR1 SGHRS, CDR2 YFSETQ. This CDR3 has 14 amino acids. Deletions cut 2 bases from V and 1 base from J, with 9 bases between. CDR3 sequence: CASSFSPSNTEAFF. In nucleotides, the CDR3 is TGCGCCAGCAGCTTTAGCCCCTCGAACACTGAAGCTTTCTTT.

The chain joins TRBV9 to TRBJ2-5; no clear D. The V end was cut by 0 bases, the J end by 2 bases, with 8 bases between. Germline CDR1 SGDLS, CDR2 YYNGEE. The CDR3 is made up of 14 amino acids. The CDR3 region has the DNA TGTGCCAGCAGCGTAGTAGGTCGACAAGAGACCCAGTACTTC. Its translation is CASSVVGRQETQYF.

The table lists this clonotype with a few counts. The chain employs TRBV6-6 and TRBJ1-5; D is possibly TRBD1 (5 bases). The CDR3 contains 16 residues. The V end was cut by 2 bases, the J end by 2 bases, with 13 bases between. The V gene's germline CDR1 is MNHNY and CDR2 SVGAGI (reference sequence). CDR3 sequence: CASSYRSGGRNQPQHF. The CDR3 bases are TGTGCCAGCAGTTACCGCTCGGGGGGTCGCAATCAGCCCCAGCATTTT.

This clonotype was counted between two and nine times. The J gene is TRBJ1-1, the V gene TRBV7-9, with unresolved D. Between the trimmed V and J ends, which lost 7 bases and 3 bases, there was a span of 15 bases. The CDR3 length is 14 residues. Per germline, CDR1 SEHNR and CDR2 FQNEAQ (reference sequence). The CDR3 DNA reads TGTGCCAGCATCGGGAACACACTTTACACTGAAGCTTTCTTT. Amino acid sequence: CASIGNTLYTEAFF.

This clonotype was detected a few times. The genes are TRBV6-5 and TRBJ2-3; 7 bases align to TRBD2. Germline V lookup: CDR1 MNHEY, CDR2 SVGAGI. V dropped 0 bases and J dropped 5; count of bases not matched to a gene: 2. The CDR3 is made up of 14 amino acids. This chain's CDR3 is CASSYSGEGDTQYF. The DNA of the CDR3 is TGTGCCAGCAGTTACTCGGGGGAGGGAGATACGCAGTATTTT.

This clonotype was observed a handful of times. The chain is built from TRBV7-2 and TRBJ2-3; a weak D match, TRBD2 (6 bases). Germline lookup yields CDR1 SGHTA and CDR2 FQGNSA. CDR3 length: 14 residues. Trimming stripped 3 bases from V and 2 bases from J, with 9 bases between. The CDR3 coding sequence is TGTGCCAGCAGCTTTGCGGGGAACACAGATACGCAGTATTTT. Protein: CASSFAGNTDTQYF.

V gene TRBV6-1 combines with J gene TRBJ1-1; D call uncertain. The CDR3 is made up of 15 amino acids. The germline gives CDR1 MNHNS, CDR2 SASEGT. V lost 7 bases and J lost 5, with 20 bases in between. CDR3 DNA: TGTGCCAGCAATAGTTTGGACGGGATCGGGACTGAAGCTTTCTTT. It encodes CASNSLDGIGTEAFF.

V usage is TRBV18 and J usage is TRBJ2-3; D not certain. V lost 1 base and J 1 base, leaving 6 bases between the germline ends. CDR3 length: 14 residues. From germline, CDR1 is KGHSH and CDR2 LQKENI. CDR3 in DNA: TGTGCCAGCTCACCACAGGATCGCACAGATACGCAGTATTTT. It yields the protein CASSPQDRTDTQYF.

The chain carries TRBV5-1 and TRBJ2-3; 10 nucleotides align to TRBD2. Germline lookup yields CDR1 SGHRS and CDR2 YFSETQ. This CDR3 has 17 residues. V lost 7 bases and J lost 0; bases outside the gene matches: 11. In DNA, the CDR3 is TGCGCCAGCTCCGGGACTAGCGTGTTTTATAGCACAGATACGCAGTATTTT. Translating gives CASSGTSVFYSTDTQYF.

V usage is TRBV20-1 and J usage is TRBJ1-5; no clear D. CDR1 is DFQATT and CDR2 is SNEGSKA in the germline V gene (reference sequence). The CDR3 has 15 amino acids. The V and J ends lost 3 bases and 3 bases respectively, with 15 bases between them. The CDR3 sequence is CSASRMDGSNQPQHF. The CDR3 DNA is TGCAGTGCTAGCCGCATGGACGGTTCCAATCAGCCCCAGCATTTT.

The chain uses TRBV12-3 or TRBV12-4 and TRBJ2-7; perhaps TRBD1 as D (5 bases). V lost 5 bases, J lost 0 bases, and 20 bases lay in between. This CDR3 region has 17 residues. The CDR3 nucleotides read TGTGCCAGCAGTCCCGCTAGGGGTTGGGTAAGCTCCTACGAGCAGTACTTC. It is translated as CASSPARGWVSSYEQYF.

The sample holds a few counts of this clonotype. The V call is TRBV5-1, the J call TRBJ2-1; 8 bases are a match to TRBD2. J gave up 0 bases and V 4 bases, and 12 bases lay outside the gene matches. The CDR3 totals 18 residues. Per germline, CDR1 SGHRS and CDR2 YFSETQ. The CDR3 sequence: CASSPLSGRGISYNEQFF. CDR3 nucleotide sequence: TGCGCCAGCAGCCCCCTCAGCGGGAGAGGGATCTCCTACAATGAGCAGTTCTTC.

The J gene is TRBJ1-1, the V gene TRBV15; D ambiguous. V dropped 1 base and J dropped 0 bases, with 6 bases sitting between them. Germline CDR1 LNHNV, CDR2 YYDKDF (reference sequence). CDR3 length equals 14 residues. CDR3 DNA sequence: TGTGCCACCAGCAGAGTTCTTGTGAACACTGAAGCTTTCTTT. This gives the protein CATSRVLVNTEAFF.

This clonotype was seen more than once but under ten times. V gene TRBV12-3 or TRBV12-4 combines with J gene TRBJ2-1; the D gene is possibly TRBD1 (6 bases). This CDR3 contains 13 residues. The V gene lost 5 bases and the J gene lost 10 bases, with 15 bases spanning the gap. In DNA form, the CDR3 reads TGTGCCAGCAGTGTACAGGGCGCTGGGGAGCAGTTCTTC. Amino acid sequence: CASSVQGAGEQFF.

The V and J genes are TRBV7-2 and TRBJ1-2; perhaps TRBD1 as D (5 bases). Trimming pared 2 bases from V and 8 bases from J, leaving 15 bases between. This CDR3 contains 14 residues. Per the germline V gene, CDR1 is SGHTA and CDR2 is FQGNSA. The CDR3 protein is CASSLRRRGEGYTF. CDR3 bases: TGTGCCAGCAGCTTAAGGCGAAGAGGGGAAGGCTACACCTTC.

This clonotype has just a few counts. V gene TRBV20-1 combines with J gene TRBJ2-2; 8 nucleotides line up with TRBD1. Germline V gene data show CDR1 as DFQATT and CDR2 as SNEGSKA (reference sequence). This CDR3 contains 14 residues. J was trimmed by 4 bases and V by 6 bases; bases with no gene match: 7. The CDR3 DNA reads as TGCAGTGCCCTAGGGACAGGCGGCACCGGGGAGCTGTTTTTT. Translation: CSALGTGGTGELFF.